The subject of this entry is one TCR beta chain. This clonotype was picked up many times. Its antigen has not been determined. Base qualities are missing; no much larger clone stands one base away. The data originate from a study of early T cells in non-severe SARS-CoV-2 infection (dated by TCRdb to the early 2020s). Context from the whole study: TCR sequencing used bulk RNA from unsorted whole blood, so alpha and beta chains could not be paired.

A case-control design nested within a healthcare worker cohort in London, UK, was used, with weekly nasopharyngeal swab PCR tests and blood sampling performed. Between 23 and 31 March 2020, the week of the UK lockdown, healthcare workers were enrolled and then followed up weekly for as long as 16 weeks. The research as a whole found: VDJdb matching was skewed toward anti-spike CD8 responses and likely underestimated virus-specific expansions, missing private and CD4 specificities.

Trimming leaves V shorter by 5 bases and J shorter by 0 bases, with the junction holding 6 bases beyond the gene matches. The CDR3 goes from the cysteine to the phenylalanine over 16 residues. Kept here is only the CDR3 DNA, which spans 48 bases and is read in frame from base 1. Taken from the germline V gene, the CDR1 and CDR2 loops are SGHDT and YYEEEE. Library preparation employed 5' RACE. The listed sequencing device is NextSeq 500. The TCR library protocol attached unique molecular identifiers to individual cDNA molecules to correct for sequencing error and PCR bias. TCR alpha and beta chains were both sequenced, and the abundances of alpha and beta sequences in each sample were closely correlated with each other. In the paper's pipeline: V gene, J gene and CDR3 annotation of TCR sequences was performed with Decombinator V4. TCRs were defined as expanded if a significant change between any two time points was detected under a Poisson model with p below 0.0001. Abundances of TCRs were expressed as counts per million after normalisation to the total number of TCRs sequenced in each sample. MAIT TCRs were defined by TRAV1-2 paired with TRAJ12, TRAJ20 or TRAJ33, and iNKT TCRs by TRAV10 paired with TRAJ18. A search of VDJdb, accessed on 1 November 2021, was run for TCRs annotated to CMV, EBV and SARS-CoV-2, with TCRs annotated for multiple antigens excluded. The raw public reads went through TCRdb reprocessing: fastp at Q25, MiXCR clone calling, in-frame beta chains kept. Each record represents a unique CDR3 protein, reported with the most common genes and DNA among its rows. The V and J calls reflect TCRdb's pipeline rather than the authors' work. Recorded for this sample are tens of thousands of distinct CDR3 sequences; roughly 12% of them occurred a single time. Of the sample, approximately 2.4% falls within the top ten clones.

Sequenced: whole blood. The sequence was collected from an adult who was a healthcare worker with PCR-confirmed SARS-CoV-2 infection or an uninfected control (not recorded which). The chain is made from TRBV5-6 and TRBJ2-7, and 12 junction bases match TRBD2. The DNA sequence is given as TGTGCCAGCAGTCCGCCGACTAGCGGGAGCTCCTACGAGCAGTACTTC. This translates into CASSPPTSGSSYEQYF.